One and the same sample provided the 4 T cell receptor beta chains below, sequenced in a study of cytomegalovirus exposure and HLA in healthy donors. PCR was performed using 60 Vbeta and 13 Jbeta primers. Method: immunoSEQ multiplex PCR; TCRdb's copy keeps in-frame clones and lacks some. The sample records around 180,000 clones, almost 85% being singletons. The sample comprised PBMCs. These receptors were taken from a woman aged 45-65 years in good health and CMV-seronegative.

The chain is built from TRBV28 and TRBJ1-2; a weak D match, TRBD1 (6 bases). Trimming stripped 0 bases from V and 4 bases from J, with 12 bases between. CDR3 length equals 15 residues. Germline CDR1 reads MDHEN; CDR2 reads SYDVKM. The CDR3, as DNA: TGTGCCAGCAGTTTATGGGGGGCAGGGGCCTATGGCTACACCTTC. This gives the protein CASSLWGAGAYGYTF.

V and J are TRBV5-8 and TRBJ2-1; the D gene is possibly TRBD1 (5 bases). From germline, CDR1 is SGHTS and CDR2 YDEGEE. This CDR3 contains 12 residues. The germline V and J ends were trimmed by 2 bases and 9 bases, with 9 bases remaining between them. The CDR3 protein is CASSLGVGEQFF. CDR3 DNA sequence: TGTGCCAGCAGCTTAGGGGTTGGTGAGCAGTTCTTC.

This clone was observed once. The chain carries TRBV6-5 and TRBJ2-7, with D possibly being TRBD1 (6 bases). Deletions cut 2 bases from V and 2 bases from J, with 13 bases between. Germline-derived CDR1 and CDR2 are MNHEY and SVGAGI. The CDR3 loop spans 15 amino acids. The CDR3 bases are TGTGCCAGCAGTTACGATATAGGGGGAACCTACGAGCAGTACTTC. It yields the protein CASSYDIGGTYEQYF.

The chain joins TRBV2 to TRBJ2-7; TRBD1 aligns across 8 bases. The CDR3 has 13 amino acids. V gave up 10 bases and J gave up 4 bases; unmatched junction bases: 9. Germline CDR1 is SNHLY and CDR2 is FYNNEI. For the CDR3, the DNA is TGTGCCACCACGACAGGGGCTAGGTACGAGCAGTACTTC. It translates to CATTTGARYEQYF.